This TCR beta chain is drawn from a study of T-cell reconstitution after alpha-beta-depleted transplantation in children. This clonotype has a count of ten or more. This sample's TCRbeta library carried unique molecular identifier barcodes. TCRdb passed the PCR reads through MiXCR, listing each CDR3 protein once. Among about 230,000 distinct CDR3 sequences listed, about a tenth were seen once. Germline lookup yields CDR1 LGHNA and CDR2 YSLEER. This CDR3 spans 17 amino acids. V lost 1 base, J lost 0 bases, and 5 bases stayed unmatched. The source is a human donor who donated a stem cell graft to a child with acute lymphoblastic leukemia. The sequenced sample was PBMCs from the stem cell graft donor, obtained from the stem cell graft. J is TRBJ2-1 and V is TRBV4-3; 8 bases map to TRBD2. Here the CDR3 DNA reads TGCGCCAGCAGCCAAGGAATAGCGGGGAGCTCCTACAATGAGCAGTTCTTC. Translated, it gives CASSQGIAGSSYNEQFF.